Detailed here is one T cell receptor beta chain. Its antigen is not known. immunoSEQ v3.0 was run at survey level. The method was immunoSEQ multiplex PCR; TCRdb's version includes in-frame clones alone and lacks a portion of them. The sample gives tens of thousands of clones, around 83% of which show up once; 5.5% to 6.5% is in the top ten. There are 14 residues in the CDR3. Germline assignment: CDR1 MNHNS and CDR2 SASEGT. V shed 11 bases, J shed 7 bases, and the junction held 11 bases outside the gene matches. This specimen comes from a study of long-term antiretroviral therapy in people with HIV. Study at large: Specimens dating back about a decade before the 2015 immediate-ART recommendation are the oldest included. The study's findings and limits: After ART, diversity increased yet remained lower than transplant donor controls.

The material was unsorted PBMCs, obtained 1 year after starting antiretroviral therapy. This receptor was obtained from a man between 18 and 35 years old with HIV. This sequence joins TRBV6-1 and TRBJ2-7; the match to TRBD2 covers 13 bases. The DNA of the CDR3 is TGTGCCGGACAACTAGGACTAGCGGGAGAAGAGCAGTACTTC. This encodes CAGQLGLAGEEQYF.